The next 21 T cell receptor beta chains were all read from a single sample in a study of spatial heterogeneity in lung cancer. Sample time point: sample taken at primary tumor resection. Whole RNA was taken from tumor, nontumor lung or frozen PBMC; it was then sequenced unsorted. Via MiXCR, TCRdb re-called the 5' RACE reads, giving one row per CDR3 protein. This table holds about 6,900 distinct CDR3 sequences, approximately 3.8% found once. Sequencing used normal lung tissue next to the tumor, obtained at surgery. The receptors shown here come from a female donor with early-stage non-small cell lung cancer.

This clonotype ranks as medium-sized. For a library built for alpha chains, this beta chain is a stray read; little rests on its size. The rearrangement joins TRBV11-2 to TRBJ2-1; D is uncertain. The germline V gene has CDR1 SGHAT and CDR2 FQNNGV. The CDR3 totals 13 residues. The V gene lost 1 base and the J gene lost 7 bases, with 8 bases spanning the gap. The chain's CDR3 is CASSLVGQNEQFF. The CDR3 DNA reads TGTGCCAGCAGCTTAGTAGGTCAGAATGAGCAGTTCTTC. The whole variable domain, remainder taken from reference TRBV11-2 and TRBJ2-1, is EAGVAQSPRYKIIEKRQSVAFWCNPISGHATLYWYQQILGQGPKLLIQFQNNGVVDDSQLPKDRFSAERLKGVDSTLKIQPAKLEDSAVYLCASSLVGQNEQFFGPGTRLTVL.

This clonotype qualifies as medium-sized (0.01 to 0.1%). Within a library made for alpha chains, this beta chain is off target, and its count is uninformative. The chain links TRBV2 to TRBJ2-7; 7 bases agree with TRBD1. The germline V gene has CDR1 SNHLY and CDR2 FYNNEI. After removal of 7 bases from V and 1 base from J, the junction contained 4 bases not matched to a gene. This CDR3 has 13 residues. The CDR3, as DNA: TGTGCCAGCAATTGGGACAGTTCCTACGAGCAGTACTTC. Its translation is CASNWDSSYEQYF.

In its sample, this clonotype was seen many times. The size of this beta chain means little, since it is a stray read in a library made for alpha chains. J is TRBJ2-6 and V is TRBV7-3; D uncertain. Germline V gene data show CDR1 as SGHTA and CDR2 as FQGTGA. Trimming removed 1 base at V and 2 bases at J, with 3 bases between. The CDR3 contains 14 residues. The DNA for the CDR3 is TGTGCCAGCAGCTTAATCCCTGGGGCCAACGTCCTGACTTTC. This encodes CASSLIPGANVLTF.

The table lists this clonotype with many counts. Being off target in a library aimed at alpha chains, this beta chain has a size of little meaning. This sequence joins TRBV2 and TRBJ2-5; 9 nucleotides line up with TRBD2. V lost 8 bases, J lost 2 bases, and 6 bases stayed unmatched. The CDR3 spans 14 residues. Germline assignment: CDR1 SNHLY and CDR2 FYNNEI. The CDR3 DNA sequence: TGTGCCAGCGTGGTAGCGGGGGTACAAGAGACCCAGTACTTC. Translated, it gives CASVVAGVQETQYF.

This clonotype was counted at least ten times. This beta chain was picked up by a library intended for alpha chains and is off target, so its count carries little meaning. The gene calls are TRBV5-1 and TRBJ2-2, with 8 bases identical to TRBD2. The junction had 4 bases not matched to a gene; V was cut back by 0 bases and J by 6 bases. This CDR3 is 15 amino acids long. The germline gives CDR1 SGHRS, CDR2 YFSETQ. CDR3: CASSLALAGPGELFF. The CDR3 DNA reads as TGCGCCAGCAGCTTGGCCCTAGCGGGTCCCGGGGAGCTGTTTTTT.

This clonotype was seen ten or more times. As an off-target read in a library built for alpha chains, this beta chain has a frequency of little significance. The chain has TRBV30 and TRBJ1-6; D is uncertain. The CDR3 has 15 residues. Germline CDR1 GTSNPN, CDR2 SVGIG (reference sequence). Trimming stripped 2 bases from V and 10 bases from J, with 18 bases between. The CDR3 sequence is CAWSRERTGFSPLHF. CDR3 sequence (DNA): TGTGCCTGGAGTCGGGAACGAACTGGGTTCTCACCCCTCCACTTT.

In its sample, this clonotype ranks as medium-sized. Little can be read into the size of this beta chain, an off-target read in a library designed for alpha chains. The rearrangement links TRBV28 to TRBJ2-7, with 7 bases fitting TRBD1. The CDR3 totals 15 residues. The V and J ends lost 3 bases and 6 bases, in that order; junction bases with no gene match: 11. CDR1 is MDHEN, CDR2 SYDVKM, per germline. This CDR3 is CASSFPGTELSEQYF. CDR3 coding DNA: TGTGCCAGCAGTTTCCCCGGGACAGAGCTCTCCGAGCAGTACTTC.

This clonotype was observed many times. One end of the junction does not line up with germline, which may come from a read error. Being off target in a library aimed at alpha chains, this beta chain has a size of little meaning. The V gene is TRBV29-1, the J gene TRBJ2-1; 8 bases are shared with TRBD2. Germline lookup yields CDR1 SQVTM and CDR2 ANQGSEA. The CDR3 consists of 15 residues. CDR3 sequence reads: CSGEGGGTSRNEQFF. Here the CDR3 DNA reads TGCAGCGGTGAAGGCGGGGGGACTTCCAGAAATGAGCAGTTCTTC.

At least ten counts were recorded for this clonotype. This beta chain is off target for a library built for alpha chains, so its abundance means little. The CDR3 is CASSLDRGGSPLHF. For the CDR3, the DNA is TGTGCCAGCAGCTTAGACAGGGGAGGTTCACCCCTCCACTTT. This chain connects TRBV7-2 to TRBJ1-6; 7 nucleotides agree with TRBD1. This CDR3 has 14 residues. Per the germline V gene, CDR1 is SGHTA and CDR2 is FQGNSA. The V gene end was trimmed by 1 base and the J gene end by 9 bases; junction bases not matched to a gene: 3. Drawing the rest from reference TRBV7-2 and TRBJ1-6, the complete variable domain is GAGVSQSPSNKVTEKGKDVELRCDPISGHTALYWYRQSLGQGLEFLIYFQGNSAPDKSGLPSDRFSAERTGGSVSTLTIQRTQQEDSAVYLCASSLDRGGSPLHFGNGTRLTVT.

This clonotype was seen repeatedly, ten times or more. Because this beta chain is a stray read in a library intended to capture alpha chains, its abundance should not be given much weight. V usage is TRBV7-2 and J usage is TRBJ2-7; 8 bases fit TRBD2. Germline values: CDR1 SGHTA, CDR2 FQGNSA. V shed 5 bases and J 1 base; nucleotides not matched to a gene: 4. The CDR3 totals 14 residues. The CDR3 sequence is CASSLSSGSYEQYF. The CDR3, as DNA: TGTGCCAGCAGCCTTTCTAGCGGGTCCTACGAGCAGTACTTC.

This clonotype was seen many times. This beta chain was picked up by a library intended for alpha chains and is off target, so its count carries little meaning. This sequence joins TRBV5-1 and TRBJ1-1, with D possibly being TRBD1 (5 bases). CDR1 is SGHRS and CDR2 is YFSETQ in the germline V gene. This CDR3 region has 12 residues. V was cut by 4 bases and J by 3 bases, with 7 bases left in between. This CDR3 is CASSQGDTEAFF. In DNA, the CDR3 is TGCGCCAGCAGCCAAGGGGACACTGAAGCTTTCTTT.

This clonotype was observed at least ten times. This beta chain appears as a stray read in a library generated for alpha chains; its size is not informative. This chain joins TRBV5-1 and TRBJ1-4; TRBD1 is a possible D gene (6 bases). CDR3 length equals 16 residues. The germline V and J ends were trimmed by 1 base and 3 bases, with 13 bases remaining between them. Germline lookup yields CDR1 SGHRS and CDR2 YFSETQ. CDR3 sequence reads: CASSLRGHTANEKLFF. In nucleotides, the CDR3 is TGCGCCAGCAGCTTGAGGGGACACACCGCTAATGAAAAACTGTTTTTT.

This clonotype was observed many times. This beta chain turned up in a library designed for alpha chains; as an off-target read, its abundance says little. The chain uses TRBV11-3 and TRBJ2-5; weak D call: TRBD1 (6 bases). Germline CDR1 SGHNT, CDR2 YENEEA. The V end was cut by 4 bases, the J end by 2 bases, with 14 bases between. This CDR3 contains 15 residues. Here the CDR3 reads CASSSGPQGQETQYF. CDR3 coding DNA: TGTGCCAGCAGCTCGGGCCCCCAGGGGCAAGAGACCCAGTACTTC.

At least ten counts were recorded for this clonotype. For a library built for alpha chains, this beta chain is a stray read; little rests on its size. The rearrangement joins TRBV7-8 to TRBJ2-2, with D possibly TRBD2 on 6 matching bases. V lost 4 bases and J 4 bases, leaving 13 bases between the germline ends. Germline assignment: CDR1 SGHVS and CDR2 FQNEAQ. The CDR3 covers 15 residues. CDR3 nucleotide sequence: TGTGCCAGCAGCTACGGGAACGGGGGCACCGGGGAGCTGTTTTTT. This encodes CASSYGNGGTGELFF.

Concerning this clonotype: This beta chain is an unintended read in a library built for alpha chains; its size means little. The chain couples TRBV12-3 or TRBV12-4 to TRBJ1-1, with no clear D. With 2 bases removed from V and 5 bases from J, the gap between germline ends came to 6 bases. The CDR3 has 12 residues. CDR3 region: CASSLRVTEAFF. The CDR3 bases are TGTGCCAGCAGTTTAAGGGTAACTGAAGCTTTCTTT.

This clonotype was seen at least ten times. Little can be read into the size of this beta chain, an off-target read in a library designed for alpha chains. V and J are TRBV6-2 or TRBV6-3 and TRBJ2-5; a weak D match, TRBD2 (7 bases). Trimming left V 6 bases short and J 4 bases short, with 15 bases between. This CDR3 region has 14 residues. Germline loops: CDR1 MNHEY, CDR2 SVGEGT. Written as DNA, the CDR3 is TGTGCCAGCAGGAACCCGGGGGGCGGAGAGACCCAGTACTTC. Amino acid sequence: CASRNPGGGETQYF.

In its sample, this clonotype ranks as medium-sized. Because the library targeted alpha chains, this beta chain is an off-target read whose size means little. The chain links TRBV2 to TRBJ1-2; 9 bases are shared with TRBD1. CDR3 size: 12 residues. After removal of 6 bases from V and 10 bases from J, the junction contained 6 bases not matched to a gene. Looked up from germline, CDR1 is SNHLY and CDR2 is FYNNEI. The CDR3 sequence: CASRGTGTIYTF. The CDR3 coding sequence is TGTGCCAGCAGGGGGACAGGGACCATCTACACCTTC.

By share, this clonotype ranks as medium-sized. As an off-target read in a library built for alpha chains, this beta chain has a frequency of little significance. The genes are TRBV12-3 or TRBV12-4 and TRBJ1-5, with D perhaps TRBD1 (5 bases). V shed 2 bases and J shed 0 bases, with 8 bases lying between them. The CDR3 contains 15 residues. The CDR3 spells CASSLRQNSNQPQHF. CDR3 sequence (DNA): TGTGCCAGCAGTTTACGACAGAATAGCAATCAGCCCCAGCATTTT.

This clonotype occurred many times. This beta chain was picked up by a library intended for alpha chains and is off target, so its count carries little meaning. The rearrangement uses TRBV14 and TRBJ1-1; TRBD1 matches 11 bases. Germline assignment: CDR1 SGHDN and CDR2 FVKESK. V dropped 4 bases and J dropped 5; count of bases not matched to a gene: 15. CDR3 length: 18 residues. This chain's CDR3 is CASSPHSDRGRVGTEAFF. In DNA form, the CDR3 reads TGTGCCAGCAGCCCCCACTCGGACAGGGGGCGTGTGGGAACTGAAGCTTTCTTT.

In its sample, this clonotype ranks as medium-sized (0.01 to 0.1%). The library was designed around alpha chains, so this beta chain is a stray read whose abundance carries little weight. The chain employs TRBV7-9 and TRBJ2-1; the D gene is possibly TRBD2 (6 bases). CDR3 length: 13 amino acids. The germline gives CDR1 SEHNR, CDR2 FQNEAQ (reference sequence). Trimming removed 3 bases at V and 7 bases at J, with 10 bases between. DNA of the CDR3: TGTGCCAGCAGCTTGGCAGGAGGGAATGAGCAGTTCTTC. This translates into CASSLAGGNEQFF.

This clonotype was seen repeatedly, ten times or more. This beta chain is an unintended read in a library built for alpha chains; its size means little. The J gene is TRBJ2-1, the V gene TRBV9; 7 bases align to TRBD1. The V segment lost 2 bases and the J segment 8 bases; nucleotides outside the gene matches: 10. Germline V CDR1 and CDR2: SGDLS, YYNGEE. The CDR3 has 15 amino acids. The CDR3 bases are TGTGCCAGCAGCGTTGCCTTGACAGGGCTCGATGAGCAGTTCTTC. It translates to CASSVALTGLDEQFF.